The 24 T cell receptor beta chains given below trace back to one sample, sequenced in a study of blood T cell repertoires in COVID-19. Using immunoSEQ multiplex PCR, the repertoire was profiled, and TCRdb retains in-frame clones only, with some absent. The data hold 130,000 or so clones, with roughly 84% observed a single time. Material for sequencing was peripheral blood. The receptors shown here come from a woman at least 80 years old with acute or convalescent COVID-19.

V is TRBV30 and J is TRBJ1-1, with D hard to call. This CDR3 contains 13 residues. Deletions cut 3 bases from V and 0 bases from J, with 8 bases between. Germline V lookup: CDR1 GTSNPN, CDR2 SVGIG (reference sequence). Here the CDR3 DNA reads TGTGCCTGGAGGAGGAGATTGAACACTGAAGCTTTCTTT. The encoded protein is CAWRRRLNTEAFF.

This clone was recorded a few times. V and J are TRBV2 and TRBJ2-5, with unresolved D. V was trimmed by 0 bases and J by 5 bases, leaving 7 bases between them. This CDR3 contains 13 residues. Germline-derived CDR1 and CDR2 are SNHLY and FYNNEI. The CDR3 bases are TGTGCCAGCAGTGAAGCTATGCAGGAGACCCAGTACTTC. Protein: CASSEAMQETQYF.

This clone was observed a handful of times. The chain combines TRBV2 with TRBJ2-5; D is unclear. The CDR3 has 11 amino acids. Germline V CDR1 and CDR2: SNHLY, FYNNEI. Trimming pared 4 bases from V and 4 bases from J, leaving 4 bases between. The CDR3 DNA is TGTGCCAGCAGTGTGAGAGAGACCCAGTACTTC. It is translated as CASSVRETQYF.

The CDR3 region is CASSTRTSGRAEEETQYF. In nucleotides, the CDR3 is TGTGCCAGCAGCACCCGGACTAGCGGGAGGGCCGAAGAAGAGACCCAGTACTTC. This sequence joins TRBV7-8 and TRBJ2-5, with 15 bases fitting TRBD2. V lost 5 bases, J lost 3 bases, and 10 bases stayed unmatched. The CDR3 runs 18 residues. Germline-derived CDR1 and CDR2 are SGHVS and FQNEAQ. Drawing the rest from reference TRBV7-8 and TRBJ2-5, the complete variable domain is GAGVSQSPRYKVAKRGQDVALRCDPISGHVSLFWYQQALGQGPEFLTYFQNEAQLDKSGLPSDRFFAERPEGSVSTLKIQRTQQEDSAVYLCASSTRTSGRAEEETQYFGPGTRLLVL.

This clone occurred once. This rearrangement joins TRBV12-3 or TRBV12-4 to TRBJ2-5; the D gene is possibly TRBD1 (5 bases). This CDR3 comprises 11 residues. The V end was cut by 8 bases, the J end by 4 bases, with 8 bases between. CDR3 DNA sequence: TGTGCCAGCCTCAGGGCAGAGACCCAGTACTTC. It is translated as CASLRAETQYF.

V and J are TRBV11-3 and TRBJ2-2, with D hard to call. The CDR3 covers 14 residues. Trimming removed 8 bases at V and 1 base at J, with 11 bases between. Looked up from germline, CDR1 is SGHNT and CDR2 is YENEEA. DNA for the CDR3: TGTGCCAGCCGGCTGGCGGTGAACACCGGGGAGCTGTTTTTT. Translating it yields CASRLAVNTGELFF.

Points on this clone: The same CDR3 arises from other DNA sequences in this sample as well. This chain links TRBV5-8 with TRBJ2-5, with a tentative D call TRBD2 (5 bases). Deletions cut 0 bases from V and 5 bases from J, with 17 bases between. The CDR3 has 16 amino acids. CDR1 is SGHTS and CDR2 is YDEGEE in the germline V gene. CDR3 in amino acids: CASSLGAGRSVETQYF. The CDR3 nucleotides are TGTGCCAGCAGCTTGGGGGCGGGCAGATCAGTGGAGACCCAGTACTTC.

The genes are TRBV2 and TRBJ1-6; perhaps TRBD1 as D (5 bases). The CDR3 is 14 amino acids. Per germline, CDR1 SNHLY and CDR2 FYNNEI. Trimming left V 6 bases short and J 10 bases short, with 16 bases between. CDR3 in DNA: TGTGCCAGCAGGGACGGACAACCCGGATCACCCCTCCACTTT. Its protein product is CASRDGQPGSPLHF.

To note about this clone: Additional DNA sequences in this sample encode the identical CDR3. CDR3 bases: TGTGCCAGCAGCTTGGCCGGGACAGGCAATCAGCCCCAGCATTTT. This sequence encodes CASSLAGTGNQPQHF. This chain uses TRBV5-6 with TRBJ1-5; 7 bases are shared with TRBD1. V dropped 0 bases and J dropped 2; count of bases not matched to a gene: 2. Germline V gene lookup returns CDR1 SGHDT and CDR2 YYEEEE. This CDR3 region has 15 residues.

The chain recombines TRBV19 with TRBJ2-7; 7 bases align to TRBD1. CDR3 length: 14 amino acids. Germline assignment: CDR1 LNHDA and CDR2 SQIVND (reference sequence). With 4 bases clipped from V and 7 bases from J, the junction kept 10 bases outside the gene matches. CDR3: CASSTRDSAREQYF. CDR3 nucleotide sequence: TGTGCCAGTAGTACCCGGGACAGCGCGCGGGAGCAGTACTTC.

The chain combines TRBV7-9 with TRBJ1-2, with 7 bases that match TRBD1. The CDR3 contains 11 residues. The germline V gene encodes CDR1 SEHNR and CDR2 FQNEAQ (reference sequence). Trimming removed 4 bases from V and 13 bases from J; junction bases left unmatched: 6. In nucleotides, the CDR3 is TGTGCCAGCAGCTCCGACAGGGTGTTCACCTTC. Its translation: CASSSDRVFTF.

The chain is built from TRBV19 and TRBJ2-2; the match to TRBD2 covers 9 bases. This CDR3 comprises 14 residues. The J segment lost 6 bases and the V segment lost 7 bases, leaving 6 bases of the junction unmatched. Germline loops: CDR1 LNHDA, CDR2 SQIVND (reference sequence). In nucleotides, the CDR3 is TGTGCCAGTACTCGCGGGGGGGGAGCCGGGGAGCTGTTTTTT. Protein: CASTRGGGAGELFF.

The V gene is TRBV24-1, the J gene TRBJ2-2; a weak D match, TRBD1 (6 bases). The germline gives CDR1 KGHDR, CDR2 SFDVKD. The V and J ends lost 3 bases and 0 bases respectively, with 10 bases between them. This CDR3 is built from 16 residues. The CDR3 loop reads CATSDRDTTNTGELFF. The CDR3 bases are TGTGCCACCAGTGATCGGGACACCACGAACACCGGGGAGCTGTTTTTT.

The CDR3 coding sequence is TGTGCTAGTGGTCTCCCGGGGTACGTAGGCAATGAGCAGTTCTTC. Protein product: CASGLPGYVGNEQFF. This chain joins TRBV12-5 and TRBJ2-1, with D possibly being TRBD2 (5 bases). The germline gives CDR1 LGHNT, CDR2 FRNRAP. The CDR3 length is 15 residues. The V and J ends lost 5 bases and 6 bases respectively, with 17 bases between them.

This sequence joins TRBV7-9 and TRBJ2-7, with TRBD2 as a possible D gene (6 bases). Germline loops: CDR1 SEHNR, CDR2 FQNEAQ (reference sequence). CDR3 length: 16 residues. The V end lost 5 bases, the J end lost 1 base, and 18 bases lay between the germline ends. This chain's CDR3 is CASSPPGAGVSYEQYF. The CDR3 region has the DNA TGTGCCAGCAGCCCACCAGGAGCGGGCGTTTCCTACGAGCAGTACTTC.

The rearrangement links TRBV7-2 to TRBJ2-7; 9 bases are shared with TRBD2. The CDR3 has 15 residues. Germline V gene sequence: CDR1 SGHTA, CDR2 FQGNSA. Germline trimming cut 0 bases from V and 4 bases from J; bases unmatched to any gene: 4. The CDR3 coding sequence is TGTGCCAGCAGCTTAGCTAGCGGGAGTAAGTACGAGCAGTACTTC. Translated: CASSLASGSKYEQYF.

This clone was seen only once. The chain uses TRBV6-2 or TRBV6-3 and TRBJ1-5, with 8 bases fitting TRBD1. V lost 2 bases to trimming and J lost 0 bases; unmatched junction nucleotides: 3. Germline V CDR1 and CDR2: MNHEY, SVGEGT. CDR3 length: 16 residues. CDR3 bases: TGTGCCAGCAGTTACCGGACAGGGATTAGCAATCAGCCCCAGCATTTT. Encoded protein: CASSYRTGISNQPQHF.

V is TRBV19 and J is TRBJ2-1; 12 bases agree with TRBD2. The V gene end was trimmed by 5 bases and the J gene end by 8 bases; junction bases not matched to a gene: 7. Per the germline V gene, CDR1 is LNHDA and CDR2 is SQIVND (reference sequence). The CDR3 runs to 15 residues. CDR3 DNA: TGTGCCAGTAGTTTTCCCCGGACTAGCGGGGATGAGCAGTTCTTC. Translation gives CASSFPRTSGDEQFF.

This sequence joins TRBV7-2 and TRBJ1-2; no firm D call. The germline gives CDR1 SGHTA, CDR2 FQGNSA. Trimming removed 7 bases from V and 8 bases from J, with 14 bases in between. The CDR3 is 12 amino acids. CDR3 in amino acids: CASNRDRAGYTF. As DNA, the CDR3 is TGTGCCAGCAACCGGGATCGGGCGGGCTACACCTTC.

The chain joins TRBV6-6 to TRBJ1-6; D is ambiguous. V gave up 6 bases and J gave up 8 bases, with 14 bases separating them. Germline V CDR1 and CDR2: MNHNY, SVGAGI (reference sequence). There are 14 residues in the CDR3. In nucleotides, the CDR3 is TGTGCCAGCAGGGTTGGAGGGAGGGATTCACCCCTCCACTTT. Protein product: CASRVGGRDSPLHF.

The chain combines TRBV25-1 with TRBJ1-1, with TRBD1 matching 7 bases. The CDR3 is made up of 15 amino acids. Trimming cost V 6 bases and J 0 bases; bases outside gene matches: 7. CDR1 MGHDK and CDR2 SYGVNS come from the germline V gene. As DNA, the CDR3 is TGTGCCAGCAGGCCCGCAGACAGGGTGAACACTGAAGCTTTCTTT. The encoded protein is CASRPADRVNTEAFF.

This chain joins TRBV18 and TRBJ1-2; D gene uncertain. The V gene lost 2 bases and the J gene lost 8 bases, with 15 bases spanning the gap. The CDR3 totals 14 residues. Germline assignment: CDR1 KGHSH and CDR2 LQKENI. CDR3 residues: CASSPLEGSGGYTF. CDR3 nucleotide sequence: TGTGCCAGCTCACCATTGGAGGGCTCTGGGGGCTACACCTTC.

The rearrangement joins TRBV6-6 to TRBJ2-5; maybe TRBD1 (5 bases). V was cut by 1 base and J by 4 bases, with 10 bases left in between. CDR1 and CDR2 (germline): MNHNY, SVGAGI (reference sequence). There are 14 residues in the CDR3. This CDR3 reads CASSYWGPRETQYF. Here the CDR3 DNA reads TGTGCCAGCAGTTACTGGGGCCCAAGAGAGACCCAGTACTTC.

The chain combines TRBV6-2 or TRBV6-3 with TRBJ2-7; D uncertain. This CDR3 spans 14 amino acids. Trimming stripped 6 bases from V and 2 bases from J, with 14 bases between. Germline loops: CDR1 MNHEY, CDR2 SVGEGT. The CDR3 loop is CASSPLVVPYEQYF. For the CDR3, the DNA is TGTGCCAGCAGCCCGCTAGTGGTCCCCTACGAGCAGTACTTC.